Following are 3 T cell receptor beta chains from one sample sequenced in a study of blood T cells in healthy people across ages. Primed by a sample-barcoded 5' primer and a J-beta primer mix, a second PCR proceeded for roughly 6 to 12 cycles. One entry per CDR3 protein results from TCRdb running MiXCR on the 5' RACE reads. In the table there are roughly 1,300,000 distinct CDR3 sequences, roughly 64% of which are singletons. Input material: blood. The receptor set was obtained from a man between 18 and 29 years old in good health.

The genes are TRBV3-1 and TRBJ1-3; unclear D gene. The CDR3 is 15 amino acids. Germline assignment: CDR1 LGHDT and CDR2 YNNKEL (reference sequence). The V end was cut by 0 bases, the J end by 4 bases, with 10 bases between. This chain's CDR3 is CASSQDWGLGNTIYF. CDR3 bases: TGTGCCAGCAGCCAAGATTGGGGTCTCGGAAACACCATATATTTT. The full variable domain, completed using reference TRBV3-1 and TRBJ1-3, is DTAVSQTPKYLVTQMGNDKSIKCEQNLGHDTMYWYKQDSKKFLKIMFSYNNKELIINETVPNRFSPKSPDKAHLNLHINSLELGDSAVYFCASSQDWGLGNTIYFGEGSWLTVV.

The gene calls are TRBV9 and TRBJ2-1, with a possible D match to TRBD2 (6 bases). The CDR3 consists of 15 residues. The germline V gene encodes CDR1 SGDLS and CDR2 YYNGEE. V was trimmed by 1 base and J by 7 bases, leaving 15 bases between them. CDR3 protein: CASSVWAGSGNEQFF. The CDR3 DNA is TGTGCCAGCAGCGTATGGGCGGGGTCAGGGAATGAGCAGTTCTTC.

This clonotype was detected only once. This chain connects TRBV6-1 to TRBJ1-1; D remains ambiguous. The V gene's germline CDR1 is MNHNS and CDR2 SASEGT. V was shortened by 7 bases and J by 0 bases, with 9 bases between the two germline ends. CDR3 length equals 13 residues. The CDR3 DNA sequence: TGTGCCAGCACCGGATCGATGAACACTGAAGCTTTCTTT. This gives the protein CASTGSMNTEAFF.